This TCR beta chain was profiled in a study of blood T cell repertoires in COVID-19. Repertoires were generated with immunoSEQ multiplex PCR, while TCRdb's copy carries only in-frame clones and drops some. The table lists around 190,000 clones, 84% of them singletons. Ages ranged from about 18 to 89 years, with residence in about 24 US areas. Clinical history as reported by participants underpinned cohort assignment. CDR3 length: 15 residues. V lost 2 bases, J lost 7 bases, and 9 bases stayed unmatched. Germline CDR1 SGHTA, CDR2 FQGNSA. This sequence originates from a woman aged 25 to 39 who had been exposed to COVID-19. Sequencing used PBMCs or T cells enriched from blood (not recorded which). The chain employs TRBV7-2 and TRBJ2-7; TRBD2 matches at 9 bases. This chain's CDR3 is CASSLIGRGGREQYF. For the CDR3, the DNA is TGTGCCAGCAGCTTAATTGGGCGGGGGGGCCGAGAGCAGTACTTC.